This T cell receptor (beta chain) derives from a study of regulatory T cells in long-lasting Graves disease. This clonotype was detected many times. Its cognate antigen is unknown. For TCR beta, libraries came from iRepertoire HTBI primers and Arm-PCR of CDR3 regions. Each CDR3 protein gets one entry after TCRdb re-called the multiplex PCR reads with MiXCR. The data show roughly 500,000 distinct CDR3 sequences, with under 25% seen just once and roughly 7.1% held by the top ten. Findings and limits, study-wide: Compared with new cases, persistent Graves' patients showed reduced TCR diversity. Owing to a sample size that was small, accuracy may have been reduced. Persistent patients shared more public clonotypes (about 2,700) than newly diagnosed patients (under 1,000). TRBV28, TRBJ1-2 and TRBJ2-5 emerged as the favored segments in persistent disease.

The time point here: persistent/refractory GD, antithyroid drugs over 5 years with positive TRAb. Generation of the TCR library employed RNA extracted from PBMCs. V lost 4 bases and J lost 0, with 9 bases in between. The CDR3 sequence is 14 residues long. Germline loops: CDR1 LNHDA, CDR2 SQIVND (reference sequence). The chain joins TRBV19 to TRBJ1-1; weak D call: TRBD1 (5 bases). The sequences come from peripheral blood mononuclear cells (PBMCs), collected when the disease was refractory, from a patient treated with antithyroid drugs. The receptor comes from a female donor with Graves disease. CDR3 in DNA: TGTGCCAGTAGTAAGGACACCGTGAACACTGAAGCTTTCTTT. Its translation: CASSKDTVNTEAFF.